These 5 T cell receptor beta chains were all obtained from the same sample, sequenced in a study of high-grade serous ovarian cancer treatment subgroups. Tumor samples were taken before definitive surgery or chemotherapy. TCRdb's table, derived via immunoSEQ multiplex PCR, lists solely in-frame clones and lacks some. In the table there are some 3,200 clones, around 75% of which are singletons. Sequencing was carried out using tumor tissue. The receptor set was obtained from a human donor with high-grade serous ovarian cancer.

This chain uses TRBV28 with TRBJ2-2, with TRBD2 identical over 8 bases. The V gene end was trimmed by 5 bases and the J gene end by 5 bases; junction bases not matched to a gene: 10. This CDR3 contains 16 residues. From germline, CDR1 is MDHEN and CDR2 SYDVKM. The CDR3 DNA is TGTGCCAGCAGTCCCCGGGGGGGACGGCAAACCGGGGAGCTGTTTTTT. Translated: CASSPRGGRQTGELFF. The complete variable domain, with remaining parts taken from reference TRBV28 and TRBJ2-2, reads DVKVTQSSRYLVKRTGEKVFLECVQDMDHENMFWYRQDPGLGLRLIYFSYDVKMKEKGDIPEGYSVSREKKERFSLILESASTNQTSMYLCASSPRGGRQTGELFFGEGSRLTVL.

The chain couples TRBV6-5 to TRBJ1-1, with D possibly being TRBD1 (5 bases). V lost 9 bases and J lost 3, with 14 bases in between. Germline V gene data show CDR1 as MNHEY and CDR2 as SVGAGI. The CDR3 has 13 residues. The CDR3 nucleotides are TGTGCCAGTTCCGGGGGACGGGACACTGAAGCTTTCTTT. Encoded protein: CASSGGRDTEAFF.

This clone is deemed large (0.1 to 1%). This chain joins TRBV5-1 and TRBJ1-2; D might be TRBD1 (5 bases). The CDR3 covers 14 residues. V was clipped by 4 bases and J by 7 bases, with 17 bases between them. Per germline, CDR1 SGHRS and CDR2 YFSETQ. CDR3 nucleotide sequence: TGCGCCAGCAGCCCGGGACTAGGGGTTGGTGGCTACACCTTC. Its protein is CASSPGLGVGGYTF.

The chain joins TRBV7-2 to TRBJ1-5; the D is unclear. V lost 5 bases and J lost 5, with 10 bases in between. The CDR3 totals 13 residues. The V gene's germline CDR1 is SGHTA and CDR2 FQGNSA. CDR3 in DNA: TGTGCCAGCAGCCCTAGGGCATATCAGCCCCAGCATTTT. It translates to CASSPRAYQPQHF.

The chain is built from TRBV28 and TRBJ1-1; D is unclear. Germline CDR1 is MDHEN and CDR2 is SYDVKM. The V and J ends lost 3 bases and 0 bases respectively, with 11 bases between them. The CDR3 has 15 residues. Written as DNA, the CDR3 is TGTGCCAGCAGTTTCGGTGGCAGTTTGAACACTGAAGCTTTCTTT. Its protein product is CASSFGGSLNTEAFF.